One T cell receptor (beta chain) is described in this entry. This clone has more than one count but fewer than ten. What this receptor recognizes is not known. No much larger clone is present one base from it, and per-base qualities are unavailable. For CDR1 and CDR2, the germline V gene (reference sequence) lists MNHNY and SVGAGI. Trimming removed 6 bases from V and 0 bases from J, leaving 13 bases between the germline ends. The CDR3 starts with the cysteine, ends with the phenylalanine, and has 15 residues. Here the CDR3 DNA is all that survives: 45 bases in frame from base 1. The sample is drawn from a study of cytomegalovirus exposure and HLA in healthy donors (TCRdb year 2017). In the study overall: An earlier analysis of a few hundred of the donors reported about 300 Gb of sequence data and 95 million to 140 million unique TCR beta sequences obtained from about 179 million T cells. An early release that covered roughly 600 HLA-typed donors contained about 300 gigabases of sequencing data and around 85 million unique TCR sequences. Of the roughly 400 genotyped donors, over 70% fell in the genetic ancestry cluster associated with self-reported Caucasian donors. The study aimed to test whether signatures of past pathogen exposure could be identified by cataloging public T cell receptors. The study used immunosequencing to profile the T cell repertoires of some 600 subjects and linked those repertoires to cytomegalovirus serostatus. In addition to the first cohort of about 650 subjects, a separate validation cohort of approximately 130 different subjects was used. To predict cytomegalovirus infection status, the study brought together high-throughput TCR immunosequencing, statistical association of individual TCRs with disease status, and machine learning. To study patterns of TCR occurrence, a later analysis re-analyzed previously published TCR beta repertoires from around 670 donors and added high-resolution HLA genotyping. Rather than drawing on any new phenotypic data, the later analysis identified candidate immune exposures from TCR beta sequences and the way those sequences occurred across donors. An earlier analysis of a few hundred of the donors applied high-throughput TCR beta sequencing to assess whether each TCR beta V gene segment acted as functional or pseudogenic. Alongside the repertoire data, information on donor age, sex, ethnicity and CMV serostatus was compiled. Genome-wide SNP genotypes for about three fifths of the 666 donors were used in a later genetic analysis, which treated that subset as a discovery cohort. All discovery cohort repertoires had been generated using a single sequencing platform. Both class I and class II loci were covered by HLA typing, at four-digit resolution. Typing coverage varied by locus: roughly 620-640 donors for A, B, C, DRB1 and DQB1; 522 for DQA1; approximately 610 for DPA1; under 490 for DPB1. Roughly 5 DR-DQ haplotypes were handled as single units for association and clustering, since linkage in the cohort was strong. Among almost 400 genotyped donors of the cohort, an average of roughly 240,000 unique TCR beta nucleotide sequences were sequenced per donor, about a sixth of them non-productive.

The cohort was made up of about 670 healthy bone marrow donors. All cohort members were sampled while nominally healthy, although unrecorded immune exposures were likely present. CMV serostatus was recorded as positive for 289 and negative for about 50% of the 666 cohort members, whereas no CMV serostatus was recorded for the donor in question. Every donor gave a peripheral blood sample, and the peripheral blood mononuclear cells from that sample were used for TCR beta sequencing. Genomic DNA extraction from the blood cell samples was performed with the Qiagen DNeasy Blood Extraction Kit. The paper's findings and limits, for the study overall: Most CMV-associated TCR beta chains appeared to be HLA-restricted in a later analysis, and the HLA associations seemed to be driven largely by CMV exposure. This cohort had only TCR beta chains sequenced, and the lack of alpha or paired-chain data limited which features could be detected. A later genetic analysis reported fewer N-insertions in productive TCRs among donors in an Asian-associated ancestry cluster than the roughly 700-donor mean. Because HLA typing was missing for some donors at each locus, association tests included only the typed subset. Across donors, most TCR sequences were observed very rarely, whereas some public TCRs were present in many individuals. Strong co-occurrence of HLA alleles, especially DR and DQ, made assigning TCR associations to individual alleles difficult. The classifier was reported to diagnose cytomegalovirus status with high specificity and sensitivity in both the original cohort and the validation cohort. For the cohort, immune exposure information was limited to CMV serostatus. Some IMGT-functional V segments, including TRBV6-2 and TRBV6-3, could not be told apart with the 87-base-pair reads, so those segments were excluded. A later analysis reported that several top co-occurrence clusters appeared linked to parvovirus B19, influenza, CMV and Epstein-Barr virus. In the study, some 160 TCR beta chains were listed as associated with cytomegalovirus. In an earlier analysis of roughly 560 of the donors, most TCR beta V segments were observed in productive rearrangements about 87% or about 30% of the time, broadly matching IMGT annotations. A later analysis found that HLA-associated TCR beta chains were more clonally expanded and had lower generation probabilities than equally common non-associated chains. In a later genetic analysis, a missense DCLRE1C variant was associated with V-gene and J-gene trimming of TCR beta chains, and the association was replicated in an independent cohort. The authors suggested that the approach could potentially be generalized to other disease states and immunological phenotypes. A further reported finding was that TCR beta sequences accurately predicted the HLA-A and HLA-B alleles for most subjects in the first cohort. Because counts were too low, some 17 rarely observed V segments, including chromosome 9 orphons, were excluded from the earlier analysis of fewer than 650 of the donors. Correlated functional status among segregating V segments might reflect linkage disequilibrium, but an unknown experimental factor could not be ruled out. In a later analysis, TCR association rates were found to vary across HLA loci, with the most associated TCRs seen for DRB1 alleles and the fewest for HLA-C alleles. In a later analysis, more than 15,000 TCR beta sequences were associated with specific HLA alleles at a false discovery rate of 0.05. In vitro tests confirmed that a few of the cytomegalovirus-associated TCR beta chains recognize cytomegalovirus antigens. A cluster of highly shared sequence variants was judged likely to be a technical artifact of the sequencing pipeline. Sequencing depth was assumed to be roughly uniform across donors in the presence/absence analyses, though that assumption may not hold.

The method was the immunoSEQ multiplex PCR assay. For the multiplex PCR, a mixture combining 60 forward primers for TCR Vbeta segments and 13 reverse primers for TCR Jbeta segments was used. The CDR3 region of rearranged TCR beta genes was amplified from genomic DNA by a multiplex PCR assay. Amplified TCR beta libraries were sequenced as 87-base-pair reads on the Illumina HiSeq System. Under the source paper's analysis protocol: A later analysis counted tens of millions of unique TCR beta chains across the 666 repertoires, and some 11 million of these chains were shared by at least two donors. A nearest-neighbor algorithm error-corrected the raw reads and collapsed the reads into unique sequences, merging closely related sequences to remove PCR and sequencing errors. Alignment of CDR3 sequences to IMGT reference sequences was used to assign V, D and J gene segments. For a sequence to be retained, a match of at least six nucleotides to both a V gene segment and a J gene segment was required. Rearrangements were classified as productive when the CDR3 lacked stop codons and remained in frame with V and J, and all other rearrangements were classified as non-productive. CDR3 was defined by IMGT convention, running from the second conserved V-encoded cysteine to the conserved J-encoded phenylalanine. Sequences without an unambiguous match to a single V gene segment were excluded from the earlier analysis of about 600 of the donors. An earlier analysis of 450 to 650 of the donors called V segments functional above 56.7% productive rearrangements and segregating when the between-donor standard deviation exceeded 5%. A statistical classification framework was built for diagnosing cytomegalovirus status from the catalog of TCR beta chain sequences. In a later analysis, V and J genes were assigned by comparing TCR nucleotide sequences against IMGT/GENE-DB human TR gene sequences. The TCRdist pipeline was used in a later analysis to assign CDR3 sequences and most-parsimonious VDJ recombination scenarios. In a later analysis, each TCR beta chain was defined by its CDR3 amino acid sequence together with its V-gene family, and reads lacking a unique V-gene family were excluded. To address suspected cross-contamination and a sequencing artifact, a later analysis removed approximately 600 highly shared, low-generation-probability nucleotide sequences. In a later analysis, a clonal expansion index was calculated for each public chain from normalized within-repertoire ranks of inferred template counts. Generation probabilities in a later analysis came from a VDJ recombination model fitted to out-of-frame rearrangements, and those results were checked against IGoR. In a later analysis, TCR-TCR, TCR-HLA and TCR-CMV co-occurrence was scored with hypergeometric tests, and a repertoire-size bias correction was applied to TCR pairs. To estimate false discovery rates, a later analysis permuted the HLA or CMV assignments 20 times. In a later analysis, co-occurring TCRs were grouped using DBSCAN, and TCRdist sequence similarity was added for clustering within HLA-allele-positive subsets. For co-occurrence clustering, repertoires with fewer than 30,000 or more than 120,000 public chains were excluded, along with four to six repertoires with anomalous nucleotide sharing. TCRdb re-hosts the immuneACCESS table, in-frame sequences only. Its copies lack some clones; in the studies checked, an unresolved V gene accounts for under half of them, and the cause for the rest is not known. That table supplies the V and J calls and clone size; D and trimming were determined from the DNA. This sample gives fewer than 200,000 clones in total; around 80% of them show up just once. Roughly 2% of the sample comes from the top ten.

The source is a human donor in good health. The chain links TRBV6-6 with TRBJ2-3, with the D segment identity uncertain. Sample: PBMCs. At the DNA level, the sequence is TGTGCCAGCAGCATCAGTCAGGAAAGCACAGATACGCAGTATTTT. This translates into CASSISQESTDTQYF.